This record covers a single T cell receptor beta chain. The antigen is undetermined. The read is 3 residues too short to cover the CDR3 end, so that end is filled in from the germline J gene. The data belong to a study of T cells in women clearing cervical HPV infection. On the study more broadly: Controls gave blood once infection was undetectable; cases at lesion identification. Findings of the study overall: Cases carried less TRBV6-7 than controls: approximately 0.1% versus 0.16%. CIN3+ cases had significantly higher TCR richness than controls; evenness did not differ.

MY09/MY11 PCR detected cervical HPV DNA; dot-blot assigned genotypes. Only in-frame clones appear in the TCRdb table, and some are missing; sequencing was by immunoSEQ multiplex PCR. The table lists about 48,000 clones, with around 1.5% in the top ten. There are 15 residues in the CDR3. The ends lost 3 bases at V and 0 bases at J; junction bases unmatched: 4. Germline CDR1 reads GTSNPN; CDR2 reads SVGIG (reference sequence). The source material was blood buffy coat. The rearrangement links TRBV30 to TRBJ2-7, with 11 bases aligning to TRBD1. The receptor's source is a woman between 18 and 70 years old with a cervical HPV16 infection that either progressed to CIN3+ or cleared (not recorded which). CDR3 region: CAWRDRGLISYEQYF. The sequenced part of the CDR3 DNA is TGTGCCTGGAGGGACAGGGGGCTTATCTCCTACGAG.